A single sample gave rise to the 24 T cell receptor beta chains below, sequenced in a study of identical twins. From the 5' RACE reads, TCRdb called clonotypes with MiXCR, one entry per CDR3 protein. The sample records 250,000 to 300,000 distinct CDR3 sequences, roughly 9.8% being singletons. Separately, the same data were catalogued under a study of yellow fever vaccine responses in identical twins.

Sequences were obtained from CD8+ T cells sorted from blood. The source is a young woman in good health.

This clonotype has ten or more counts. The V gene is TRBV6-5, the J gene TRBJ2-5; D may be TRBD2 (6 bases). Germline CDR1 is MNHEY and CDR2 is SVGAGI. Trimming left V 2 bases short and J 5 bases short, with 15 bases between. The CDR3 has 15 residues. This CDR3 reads CASSYLALGGETQYF. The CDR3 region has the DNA TGTGCCAGCAGTTACCTTGCCCTTGGAGGGGAGACCCAGTACTTC.

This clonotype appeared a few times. CDR3 region: CATSEVTGGTNEQFF. CDR3 nucleotide sequence: TGTGCCACCAGTGAGGTCACGGGGGGGACCAATGAGCAGTTCTTC. The rearrangement links TRBV24-1 to TRBJ2-1; 8 bases are shared with TRBD2. With 4 bases clipped from V and 6 bases from J, the junction kept 7 bases outside the gene matches. The CDR3 is 15 residues long. CDR1 KGHDR and CDR2 SFDVKD come from the germline V gene.

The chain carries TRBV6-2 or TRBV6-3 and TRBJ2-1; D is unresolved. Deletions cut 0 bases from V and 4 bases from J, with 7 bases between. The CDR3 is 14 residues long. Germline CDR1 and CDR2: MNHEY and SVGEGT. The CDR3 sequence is CASSYSSEYNEQFF. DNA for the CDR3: TGTGCCAGCAGTTACTCTTCGGAATACAATGAGCAGTTCTTC.

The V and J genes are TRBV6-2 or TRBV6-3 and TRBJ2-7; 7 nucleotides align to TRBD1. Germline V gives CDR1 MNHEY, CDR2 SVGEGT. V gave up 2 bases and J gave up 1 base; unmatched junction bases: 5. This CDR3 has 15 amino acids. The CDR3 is CASSYNRDSSYEQYF. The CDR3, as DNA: TGTGCCAGCAGTTACAACCGGGACAGTTCCTACGAGCAGTACTTC.

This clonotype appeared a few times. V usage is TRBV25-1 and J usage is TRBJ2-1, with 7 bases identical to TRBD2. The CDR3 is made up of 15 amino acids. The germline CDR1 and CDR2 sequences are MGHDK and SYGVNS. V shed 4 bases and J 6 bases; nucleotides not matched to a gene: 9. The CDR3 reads CASSGGTNLFNEQFF. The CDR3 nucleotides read TGTGCCAGCAGTGGGGGGACTAACCTTTTCAATGAGCAGTTCTTC.

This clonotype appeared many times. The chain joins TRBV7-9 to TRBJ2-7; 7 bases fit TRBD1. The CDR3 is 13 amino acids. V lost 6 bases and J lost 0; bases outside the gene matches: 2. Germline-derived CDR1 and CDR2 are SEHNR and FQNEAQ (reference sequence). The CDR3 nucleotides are TGTGCCAGCAGAAGACAGGGCTCCTACGAGCAGTACTTC. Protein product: CASRRQGSYEQYF.

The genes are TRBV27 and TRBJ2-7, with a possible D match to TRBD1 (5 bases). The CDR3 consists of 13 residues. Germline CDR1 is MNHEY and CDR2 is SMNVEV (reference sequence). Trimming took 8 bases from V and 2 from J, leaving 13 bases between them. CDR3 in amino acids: CASARGMAYEQYF. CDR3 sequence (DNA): TGTGCCAGCGCAAGGGGCATGGCCTACGAGCAGTACTTC.

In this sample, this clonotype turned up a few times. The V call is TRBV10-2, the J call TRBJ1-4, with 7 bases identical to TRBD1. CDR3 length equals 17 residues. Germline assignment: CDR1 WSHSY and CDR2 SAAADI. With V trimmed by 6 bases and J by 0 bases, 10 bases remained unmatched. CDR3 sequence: CASSGRDSVATNEKLFF. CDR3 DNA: TGCGCCAGCAGCGGCCGGGACAGTGTTGCAACTAATGAAAAACTGTTTTTT.

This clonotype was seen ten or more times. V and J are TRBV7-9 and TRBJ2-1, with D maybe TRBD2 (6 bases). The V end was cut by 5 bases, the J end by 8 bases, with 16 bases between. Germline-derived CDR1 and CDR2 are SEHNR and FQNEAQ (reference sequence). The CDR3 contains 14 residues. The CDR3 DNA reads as TGTGCCAGCAGCCGCACGCAGGGACTTTATGAGCAGTTCTTC. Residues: CASSRTQGLYEQFF.

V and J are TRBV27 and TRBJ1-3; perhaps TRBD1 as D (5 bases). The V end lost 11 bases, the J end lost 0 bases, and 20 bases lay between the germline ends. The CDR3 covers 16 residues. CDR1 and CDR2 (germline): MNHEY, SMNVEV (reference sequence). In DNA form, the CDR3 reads TGTGCCCTCAGGGCATTGGGCAGCTACTCTGGAAACACCATATATTTT. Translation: CALRALGSYSGNTIYF.

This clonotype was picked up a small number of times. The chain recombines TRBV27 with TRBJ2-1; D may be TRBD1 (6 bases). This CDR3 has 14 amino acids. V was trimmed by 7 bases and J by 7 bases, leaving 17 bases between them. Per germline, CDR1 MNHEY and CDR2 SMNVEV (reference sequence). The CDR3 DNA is TGTGCCAGCATGGAAGATTTAGGGGGTAATGAGCAGTTCTTC. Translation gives CASMEDLGGNEQFF.

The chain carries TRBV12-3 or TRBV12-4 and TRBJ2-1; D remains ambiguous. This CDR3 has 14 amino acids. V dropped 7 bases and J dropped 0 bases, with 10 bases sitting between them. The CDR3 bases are TGTGCCAGCATTACGGCTAACTCCTACAATGAGCAGTTCTTC. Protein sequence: CASITANSYNEQFF.

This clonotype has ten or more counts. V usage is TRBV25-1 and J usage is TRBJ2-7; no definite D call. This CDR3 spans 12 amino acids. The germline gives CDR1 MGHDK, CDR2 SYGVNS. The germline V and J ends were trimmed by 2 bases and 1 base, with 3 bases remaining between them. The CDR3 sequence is CASSERSYEQYF. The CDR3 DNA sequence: TGTGCCAGCAGTGAACGATCCTACGAGCAGTACTTC.

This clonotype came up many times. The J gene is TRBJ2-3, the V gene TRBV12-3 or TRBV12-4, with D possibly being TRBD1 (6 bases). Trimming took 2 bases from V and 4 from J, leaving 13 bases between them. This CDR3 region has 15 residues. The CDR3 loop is CASSLLPAGADTQYF. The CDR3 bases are TGTGCCAGCAGTTTATTGCCGGCAGGGGCAGATACGCAGTATTTT.

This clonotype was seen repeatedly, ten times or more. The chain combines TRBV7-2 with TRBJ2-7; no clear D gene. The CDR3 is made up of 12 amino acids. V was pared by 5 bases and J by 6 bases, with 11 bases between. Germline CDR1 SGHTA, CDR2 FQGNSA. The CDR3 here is CASSPLGLEQYF. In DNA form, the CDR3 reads TGTGCCAGCAGCCCCCTTGGCCTCGAGCAGTACTTC.

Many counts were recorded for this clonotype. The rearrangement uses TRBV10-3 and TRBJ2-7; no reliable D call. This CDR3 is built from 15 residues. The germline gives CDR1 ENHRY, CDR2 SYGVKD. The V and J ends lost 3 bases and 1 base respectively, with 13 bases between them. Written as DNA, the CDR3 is TGTGCCATCAGTGAAAAGGACGGAGAGTCCTACGAGCAGTACTTC. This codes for CAISEKDGESYEQYF.

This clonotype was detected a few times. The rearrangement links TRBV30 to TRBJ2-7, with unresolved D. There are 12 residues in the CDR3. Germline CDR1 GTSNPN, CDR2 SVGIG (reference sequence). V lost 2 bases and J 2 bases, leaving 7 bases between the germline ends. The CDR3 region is CAWSSSAYEQYF. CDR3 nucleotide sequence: TGTGCCTGGAGTTCTTCAGCCTACGAGCAGTACTTC.

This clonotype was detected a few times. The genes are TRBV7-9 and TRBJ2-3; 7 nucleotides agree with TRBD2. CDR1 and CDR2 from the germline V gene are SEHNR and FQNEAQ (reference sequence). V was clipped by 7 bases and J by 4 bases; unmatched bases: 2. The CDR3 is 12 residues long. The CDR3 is CASTLAADTQYF. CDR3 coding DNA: TGTGCCAGCACCCTAGCGGCAGATACGCAGTATTTT.

CDR3 in amino acids: CASSYPLAGGLYEQYF. For the CDR3, the DNA is TGTGCCAGCAGCTACCCCCTAGCGGGAGGTTTGTACGAGCAGTACTTC. The gene calls are TRBV6-2 or TRBV6-3 and TRBJ2-7; 11 nucleotides line up with TRBD2. CDR3 length: 16 amino acids. Germline values: CDR1 MNHEY, CDR2 SVGEGT. V gave up 6 bases and J gave up 4 bases; unmatched junction bases: 11.

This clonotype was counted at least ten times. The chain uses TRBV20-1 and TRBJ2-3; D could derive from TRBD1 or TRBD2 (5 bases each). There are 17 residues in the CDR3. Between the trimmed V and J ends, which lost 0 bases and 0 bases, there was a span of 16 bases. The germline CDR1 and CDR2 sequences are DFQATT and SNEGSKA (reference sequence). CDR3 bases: TGCAGTGCTAGAGATCAGGCCGGGACGGGGAGCACAGATACGCAGTATTTT. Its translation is CSARDQAGTGSTDTQYF.

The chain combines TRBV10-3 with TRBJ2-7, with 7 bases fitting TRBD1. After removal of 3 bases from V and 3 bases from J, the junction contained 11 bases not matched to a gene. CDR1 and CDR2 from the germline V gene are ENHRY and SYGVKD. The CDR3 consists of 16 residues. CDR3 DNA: TGTGCCATCAGTGACCAGACGGGACAGCAATTCTACGAGCAGTACTTC. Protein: CAISDQTGQQFYEQYF.

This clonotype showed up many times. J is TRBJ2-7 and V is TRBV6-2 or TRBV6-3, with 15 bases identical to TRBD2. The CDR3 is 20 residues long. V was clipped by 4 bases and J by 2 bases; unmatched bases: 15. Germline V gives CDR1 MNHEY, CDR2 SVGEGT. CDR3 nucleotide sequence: TGTGCCAGCAGTTCCGTCGTCCGGGGACTAGCGGGAGGCGTCGCCTACGAGCAGTACTTC. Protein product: CASSSVVRGLAGGVAYEQYF.

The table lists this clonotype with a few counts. In DNA form, the CDR3 reads TGTGCCAGCAGTTGCCTATCCGGGGGGTGCGAGCAGTACTTC. This encodes CASSCLSGGCEQYF. The rearrangement links TRBV6-4 to TRBJ2-7, with 7 positions matching TRBD2. The V and J ends lost 5 bases and 6 bases, in that order; junction bases with no gene match: 10. The CDR3 has 14 amino acids. Germline V CDR1 and CDR2: MRHNA, SNTAGT.

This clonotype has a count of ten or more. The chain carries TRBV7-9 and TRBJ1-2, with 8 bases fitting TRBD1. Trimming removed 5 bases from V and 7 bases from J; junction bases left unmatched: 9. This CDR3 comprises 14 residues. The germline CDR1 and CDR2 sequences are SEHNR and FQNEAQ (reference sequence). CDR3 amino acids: CASSVDRVAPGYTF. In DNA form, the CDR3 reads TGTGCCAGCAGCGTGGACAGGGTAGCTCCTGGCTACACCTTC.